This T cell receptor beta chain appears in the sequencing data of a study of identical twins. This CDR3 is built from 15 residues. J gave up 4 bases and V 3 bases, and 4 bases lay outside the gene matches. Per germline, CDR1 ENHRY and CDR2 SYGVKD. Findings and caveats of the study: High-abundance cord blood beta clonotypes had fewer insertions; memory repertoires showed none. Alpha sequences out of frame and shared by twins had excess low generation probability.

TCRdb re-analysed the 5' RACE reads in MiXCR, keeping a single row per CDR3 protein. This table has some 270,000 distinct CDR3 sequences, about 8% appearing once. This clonotype was found a few times. Its target is unknown. The same specimen was also included in a second study, on yellow fever vaccine responses in identical twins.

The clonotype comes from a woman aged 18-30 years in good health. The specimen sequenced was CD8+ T cells sorted from blood. J is TRBJ1-5 and V is TRBV10-3, with 9 bases identical to TRBD1. Here the CDR3 reads CAISDTGGANQPQHF. DNA for the CDR3: TGTGCCATCAGTGATACAGGGGGCGCGAATCAGCCCCAGCATTTT.